A selection of T cell receptor beta chains follows, all from one sample in a study of tumor-infiltrating lymphocytes in primary liver carcinoma. A single record per CDR3 protein comes from TCRdb applying MiXCR to the multiplex PCR reads. The sample has more than 95,000 distinct CDR3 sequences; approximately 82% are singletons. Sequenced: liver tumor tissue from sampling region 3. The origin of the receptors is a man between 35 and 55 years old with primary liver carcinoma and hepatitis B virus infection. Each CDR3 is given with its conserved first and last residue. The order of the fields is CDR3 length, D gene, J gene, V gene, clone size, CDR3 DNA, CDR3 protein. The D gene is left open where the match is weak. Not all rows give a size; the values are once, few, many and, for expanded clones, a class.

16	TRBD2	TRBJ2-1	TRBV7-8	-	TGCGCCAGCAACTATCTAGCGGGAGGGTCCTACAATGAGCAGTTCTTC	CASNYLAGGSYNEQFF
14	TRBD1	TRBJ1-2	TRBV28	-	TGTGCCAGCAGAACGGACAGGGAAGCCTATGGTAACACCTTC	CASRTDREAYGNTF
14	-	TRBJ2-7	TRBV11-2	-	TGTGCCAACAGCTTTAACAGGAACTCCTACGAGCAGTACTTT	CANSFNRNSYEQYF
15	-	TRBJ2-1	TRBV4-2	-	TGTGCCAGCAGCCAAGCAATGAAGGGTTACAATGAGCAGTTCTTC	CASSQAMKGYNEQFF
15	-	TRBJ2-4	TRBV28	-	TGTGCCAGCAGTCCTCCCGGGTTGGCCGGAAACATTCATTACTTC	CASSPPGLAGNIHYF
13	-	TRBJ1-2	TRBV28	-	TGTGCCAGCAACCCCTTGATAGGCGGTGGCTACACCTTC	CASNPLIGGGYTF
16	-	TRBJ1-1	TRBV2	few	TGTGCCAGCAGTGATCCCCGCAGGGGCACGAACACTGAAGCTTTCTTT	CASSDPRRGTNTEAFF
14	TRBD2	TRBJ2-3	TRBV6-2/TRBV6-3	-	TGTGCCGGTAGCGGGATGTCGACTACAGATACGCAGTATTTT	CAGSGMSTTDTQYF
16	TRBD2	TRBJ2-1	TRBV4-1	-	TGCACCAGCAGCCAAGGCGGACTAGCGGGAGACAATGAGCAGTTCTTT	CTSSQGGLAGDNEQFF
14	-	TRBJ1-1	TRBV28	-	TGTGTCAGCTTCATCACCCCAGGGGACACTGAAGCTTTCTTT	CVSFITPGDTEAFF
14	-	TRBJ1-1	TRBV12-3/TRBV12-4	once	TGTGTCAGCAGCCCTCAGCTGCGGGGCAATGAAGCTTTCTTT	CVSSPQLRGNEAFF
15	-	TRBJ2-3	TRBV4-2	-	TGTGCCAGCGGGAGCGGGCTCCCCAACACAGATACGCAGTATTTT	CASGSGLPNTDTQYF
17	TRBD2	TRBJ2-3	TRBV11-3	-	TGTGCCAGCAGCAAAGCGGTCACGGGAGGGAGCACAGATACGCAGTATTTT	CASSKAVTGGSTDTQYF
15	-	TRBJ1-1	TRBV12-3/TRBV12-4	-	TGTGCAAGCAGTTTGAGTGGGGCGCTTGGCACTGAAGCTTTCTTT	CASSLSGALGTEAFF
15	TRBD2	TRBJ2-7	TRBV4-2	-	TGTGCCAGCAGCCGAGAGCTAGCGGTTGTTTATGAGCAGTACTTC	CASSRELAVVYEQYF
17	TRBD1	TRBJ1-2	TRBV4-3	-	TGCGCCAGCAGCCAGGATTATCGACAGGGGCGGATCTATGACTACAACTTC	CASSQDYRQGRIYDYNF
14	-	TRBJ1-4	TRBV9	-	TGTGCCAGCAGCATAGGTGATACCAATGAAAAACTGTTTTTT	CASSIGDTNEKLFF
19	-	TRBJ2-3	TRBV4-2	-	TGTGCCAGCAGCCCGACCTCTACCTCTAGCGAGAAGTACACAGATACGCAGTATTTT	CASSPTSTSSEKYTDTQYF
12	-	TRBJ2-7	TRBV6-6	-	TGTGTCAGCAGACGTGCCCTAGGCGAGCAGTACTTC	CVSRRALGEQYF
15	-	TRBJ2-7	TRBV11-2	few	TGTGCCAGCAGCTCACGATGGACGGGGGAAAACGAGCCGTACTTC	CASSSRWTGENEPYF
16	-	TRBJ2-6	TRBV4-2	-	TGTGCCAGCAGCCAAGAAGCAAGATCCGGGGCCAACGTCCTGACTTTC	CASSQEARSGANVLTF
16	-	TRBJ2-7	TRBV10-3	once	TGTGCCATCAGTGAGTCTAGGATAGGGAGGCTCTACGAGCAGTACTTC	CAISESRIGRLYEQYF
15	-	TRBJ2-6	TRBV11-2	-	TGTGCCAGCAGCATTGGCAAGGCTGGGGCCAACGTGCTGACTTTC	CASSIGKAGANVLTF
12	-	TRBJ2-1	TRBV6-6	-	TGTGCCAGCAGTCCCCTCAGAGGCGAGCAGCTCTTC	CASSPLRGEQLF
14	TRBD2	TRBJ2-5	TRBV6-1	-	TGTGCCAGCACATATGGACTAGTCCAAGAGACCCAGTACTTC	CASTYGLVQETQYF
14	-	TRBJ2-1	TRBV29-1	-	TGCAGCGTTGTTCTAGCTGGGATGTTCGGTGAGCAGTTGTTC	CSVVLAGMFGEQLF
17	TRBD2	TRBJ2-1	TRBV7-9	many	TGTGCCAGCAGCTCGTTGACTAGCGGGTTACCCTACAATGAGCAGTTCTTC	CASSSLTSGLPYNEQFF
14	-	TRBJ2-1	TRBV11-3	-	TGTGCAAGCACCTTAGGGGTCAGCAACAATAAGCAGTTCTTC	CASTLGVSNNKQFF
13	-	TRBJ2-2	TRBV6-1	many	TGTGCCAGCATAAGCATCGGGACCGGGGAGCTGTTTTTT	CASISIGTGELFF
12	TRBD1	TRBJ2-7	TRBV28	many	TGTGCCGCACAGGGGCGGTCCTACGAGCAGTACTTC	CAAQGRSYEQYF
15	-	TRBJ1-5	TRBV5-1	medium-sized	TGCGCCAGCAGCTTGGGGGGGACTAGCAATCAGCCCCAGCATTTT	CASSLGGTSNQPQHF
15	-	TRBJ2-7	TRBV4-2	-	TGTGCCAGCAGCCAACGGATATGTAACTCCTACGAGCAGTACTTC	CASSQRICNSYEQYF
13	-	TRBJ1-5	TRBV29-1	-	TGCGACGCCGGAGGGGGAGCGAATCAGCCCCACCATTTT	CDAGGGANQPHHF
16	TRBD1	TRBJ2-7	TRBV10-1	-	TGCGCCAGCAGTGAGTCGACGGGACAGTGGATTGACGGGCAGTATTTC	CASSESTGQWIDGQYF
13	-	TRBJ2-7	TRBV10-2	-	TGCGCCAGCTATAGTAGTCCCCAAATCAGGAAGTACTTC	CASYSSPQIRKYF
11	TRBD1	TRBJ2-5	TRBV29-1	medium-sized	TGCGGGGGAAATGCAGGGGGGACCCAGTACTTC	CGGNAGGTQYF
12	-	TRBJ2-7	TRBV29-1	-	TGCAGCGTTGAAGTAGCGACCTACGAGCACTACTTC	CSVEVATYEHYF
15	-	TRBJ2-1	TRBV9	once	TGTGCCAGCAGCGTAGAAGAAGGAGGCTACAATGAGCAGTTCTTC	CASSVEEGGYNEQFF
15	TRBD1	TRBJ2-7	TRBV4-1	-	TGCGTAAGCATCCTCAGGGACAGGGGGACCTACGAGCAGTACTTC	CVSILRDRGTYEQYF
15	-	TRBJ2-3	TRBV6-5	-	TGTGCCAACAATCCAGGACTAACGGGAACAGATACGCAGTATTTT	CANNPGLTGTDTQYF
17	TRBD1	TRBJ2-1	TRBV14	-	TGTGCCAGCAGCCAAGAGGGCCAAAGGACAGGGTACAATGAGCAGTTCTTC	CASSQEGQRTGYNEQFF
14	-	TRBJ1-1	TRBV20-1	-	TGCAGTGCCCTACTCTGGCCAATGAACACTGAAGCTTTCTTT	CSALLWPMNTEAFF
14	-	TRBJ2-7	TRBV4-1	once	TGTGCCAGCAGCCAAGAGACCCCTGTTGACGACCAGTACTTC	CASSQETPVDDQYF
15	-	TRBJ1-1	TRBV10-3	many	TGTGCCATCAGTGAGTCAAAATTGCGGAACACTGAAGCTTTCTTT	CAISESKLRNTEAFF
17	TRBD2	TRBJ2-1	TRBV5-1	-	TGCGCAAGCAACTCCCCCACCGAGACTAGCGGGAGGGATGAGCAGTTCTTC	CASNSPTETSGRDEQFF
15	-	TRBJ2-3	TRBV10-2	few	TGCGCCAGCAGTGAGTCAAAAACGGGAGTGGATACTCAGTATTTT	CASSESKTGVDTQYF
16	TRBD1	TRBJ2-7	TRBV6-6	-	TGTGCCAGCAGTTCTATCCCGGGACAGGGGGCGCGTGAGCAGTGCTTC	CASSSIPGQGAREQCF
17	TRBD1	TRBJ2-6	TRBV28	-	TGTGCCAGCAACCGGAATTCAGGGGGCTCGGAGGCCAACGTCCTGACTTTC	CASNRNSGGSEANVLTF
14	TRBD1	TRBJ2-7	TRBV7-9	-	TGTGCCAGCAGCCCGGGGACAGGGACCTACGAGCAGTACTTC	CASSPGTGTYEQYF
16	-	TRBJ1-5	TRBV5-6	-	TGTGCCAGCAGCTTGTGGGCAGGGAGTTATCGTCATCCCCAGCATTTT	CASSLWAGSYRHPQHF
13	-	TRBJ1-5	TRBV2	once	TGTGCTAGCAGTCCAGGGGAGAATCAGCCCCATCATTTT	CASSPGENQPHHF
16	-	TRBJ2-1	TRBV4-3	-	TGTGCCAGCAGCCAAGATAGAGGTAGCGGCTACGATGAGCAGTCCTTC	CASSQDRGSGYDEQSF
14	-	TRBJ2-5	TRBV28	-	TGTGCCAGCAGCTCGACTAACGAGTTTGAGACCCAGTACTTC	CASSSTNEFETQYF
12	-	TRBJ2-7	TRBV6-5	-	TGTGCCAGCAGCACCGAGACTACCGAGCACTACTTC	CASSTETTEHYF